The rows below give T cell receptor beta chains drawn from one sample of a study of blood T cell repertoires in COVID-19. Sequencing was performed with immunoSEQ multiplex PCR; in TCRdb, only in-frame clones are kept and a portion is missing. The sample contains 100,000 to 150,000 clones, around 74% of which appear only once. Specimen: peripheral blood. The receptor set was obtained from a man in his 60s with acute or convalescent COVID-19. CDR3s include the opening cysteine and the closing phenylalanine or tryptophan. The D gene is left open where the match is weak. Not every row has a clone size; where given, it reads once, few, many or a size class.

TRBD2	TRBV6-2/TRBV6-3	.	TRBJ2-7	CASSLLAGNSYEQYF	TGTGCCAGCAGCCTACTAGCGGGGAACTCCTACGAGCAGTACTTC
.	TRBV3-1/TRBV3-2	.	TRBJ2-3	CASSPRDFGTDTQYF	TGTGCCAGCAGCCCCCGGGACTTCGGCACAGATACGCAGTATTTT
.	TRBV3-1/TRBV3-2	.	TRBJ2-7	CASRAREGYEQYF	TGTGCCAGCAGAGCTCGCGAGGGCTACGAGCAGTACTTC
.	TRBV7-9	.	TRBJ1-2	CASSLATGLQALGYTF	TGTGCCAGCAGCTTAGCCACAGGGCTCCAGGCTCTGGGCTACACCTTC
TRBD1	TRBV2	few	TRBJ1-6	CASSERSNRQGAGSPLHF	TGTGCCAGCAGTGAACGTTCCAATCGACAGGGGGCAGGTTCACCCCTCCACTTT
.	TRBV19	.	TRBJ2-5	CASSIPPGQETQYF	TGTGCCAGTAGTATACCCCCGGGACAAGAGACCCAGTACTTC
.	TRBV6-5	.	TRBJ1-5	CASSRGGSGQPQHF	TGTGCCAGCAGCCGCGGGGGGAGCGGTCAGCCCCAGCATTTT
.	TRBV14	few	TRBJ2-7	CASSKTDSLYEQYF	TGTGCCAGCAGCAAGACCGACAGTCTCTACGAGCAGTACTTC
TRBD2	TRBV9	.	TRBJ2-7	CASSVGGLAGNEQYF	TGTGCCAGCAGCGTAGGGGGACTAGCGGGTAACGAGCAGTACTTC
.	TRBV18	.	TRBJ2-7	CASSPYSGGEQYF	TGTGCCAGCTCACCCTATTCCGGGGGCGAGCAGTACTTC
.	TRBV3-1/TRBV3-2	.	TRBJ1-2	CASSQGRLIYGYTF	TGTGCCAGCAGCCAAGGCAGGCTGATCTATGGCTACACCTTC
.	TRBV5-1	.	TRBJ2-7	CASSLSSSYEQYF	TGCGCCAGCAGCTTGAGTAGCTCTTACGAGCAGTACTTC
TRBD2	TRBV4-2	.	TRBJ2-2	CASSQGLAGGPAGELFF	TGTGCCAGCAGCCAAGGACTAGCGGGGGGGCCGGCCGGGGAGCTGTTTTTT
.	TRBV6-1	.	TRBJ2-7	CASSERKEGQYF	TGTGCCAGCAGTGAAAGAAAAGAGGGGCAGTACTTC
TRBD1	TRBV9	.	TRBJ1-4	CASSPGQGEKLFF	TGTGCCAGCAGCCCGGGACAGGGGGAAAAACTGTTTTTT
.	TRBV15	.	TRBJ2-2	CATSRSRNPHWELFF	TGTGCCACCAGCAGAAGCAGGAACCCTCACTGGGAGCTGTTTTTT
.	TRBV5-1	.	TRBJ1-5	CASSLYSNQPQHF	TGCGCCAGCAGCTTATATAGCAATCAGCCCCAGCATTTT
TRBD1	TRBV5-1	once	TRBJ2-1	CASSLTSQGAVVHNEQFF	TGCGCCAGCAGCTTGACCAGCCAGGGGGCGGTTGTCCACAATGAGCAGTTCTTC
.	TRBV5-1	once	TRBJ1-1	CASSLEVTVNTEAFF	TGCGCCAGCAGCTTGGAAGTGACAGTCAACACTGAAGCTTTCTTT
TRBD1	TRBV11-2	.	TRBJ2-2	CASSSFAGGVLKAGELFF	TGTGCCAGCAGCTCGTTCGCAGGGGGCGTGTTAAAGGCCGGGGAGCTGTTTTTT
.	TRBV28	.	TRBJ1-1	CASRTPLNTEAFF	TGTGCCAGTCGGACACCGTTGAACACTGAAGCTTTCTTT
.	TRBV6-5	.	TRBJ2-4	CASSSPSVAKNIQYF	TGTGCCAGCAGCTCCCCCTCGGTAGCCAAAAACATTCAGTACTTC
TRBD2	TRBV11-3	.	TRBJ2-1	CASSLTSGRNEQFF	TGTGCCAGCAGCTTAACTAGCGGAAGAAATGAGCAGTTCTTC
.	TRBV27	.	TRBJ1-1	CASSLTGAGLSEAFF	TGTGCCAGCAGTTTAACAGGCGCAGGGCTCTCTGAAGCTTTCTTT
.	TRBV5-6	.	TRBJ2-7	CASNMGGEQYF	TGTGCCAGCAACATGGGGGGCGAGCAGTACTTC
.	TRBV30	.	TRBJ1-1	CAEIGTPLGAFF	TGTGCCGAGATAGGGACACCCCTTGGGGCTTTCTTT
.	TRBV21-1	few	TRBJ2-7	CASSKLGAVNRGPSYEQYF	TGTGCCAGCAGCAAATTGGGGGCTGTTAATCGGGGCCCTTCCTACGAGCAGTACTTC
TRBD1	TRBV7-6	few	TRBJ1-1	CASSLVRRTGKNTEAFF	TGTGCCAGCAGCTTAGTAAGGCGGACAGGGAAGAACACTGAAGCTTTCTTT
.	TRBV2	.	TRBJ2-3	CASKEEARDTQYF	TGTGCCAGCAAGGAAGAGGCTAGGGATACGCAGTATTTT
TRBD2	TRBV5-4	.	TRBJ2-2	CASSQSGRGTGELFF	TGTGCCAGCAGCCAAAGCGGGAGAGGGACCGGGGAGCTGTTTTTT
.	TRBV11-3	.	TRBJ2-1	CASSRERSEQFF	TGTGCCAGCAGCCGGGAGCGGTCAGAGCAGTTCTTC
.	TRBV7-9	.	TRBJ2-5	CASSFSGGRETQYF	TGTGCCAGCAGCTTCTCCGGGGGAAGGGAGACCCAGTACTTC
.	TRBV6-5	.	TRBJ1-2	CASSYRGKNYGYTF	TGTGCCAGCAGTTACAGGGGGAAAAACTATGGCTACACCTTC
TRBD1	TRBV9	.	TRBJ1-2	CASSVGTGNGYTF	TGTGCCAGCAGCGTAGGGACAGGTAATGGCTACACCTTC
.	TRBV25-1	.	TRBJ2-7	CASSEHGGVFYEQYF	TGTGCCAGCAGTGAACACGGGGGAGTGTTCTACGAGCAGTACTTC
.	TRBV4-1	once	TRBJ1-2	CASSQDLFDSRTNLYGYTF	TGCGCCAGCAGCCAAGATCTTTTTGACAGCCGCACCAATCTCTATGGCTACACCTTC
.	TRBV19	.	TRBJ2-6	CASRAQVLSGANVLTF	TGTGCCAGTAGGGCACAGGTGCTCTCTGGGGCCAACGTCCTGACTTTC
TRBD1	TRBV7-6	.	TRBJ1-5	CASSLGQGAFQPQHF	TGTGCCAGCAGCTTAGGACAGGGGGCGTTTCAGCCCCAGCATTTT
TRBD1	TRBV3-1/TRBV3-2	.	TRBJ1-2	CASSRLLGQSYGYTF	TGTGCCAGCAGCCGGTTGTTGGGACAGAGCTATGGCTACACCTTC
.	TRBV6-6	.	TRBJ2-5	CASSPGTQETQYF	TGTGCCAGCAGTCCCGGGACTCAAGAGACCCAGTACTTC
TRBD1	TRBV24-1	.	TRBJ2-7	CATSGETGSIYEQYF	TGTGCCACCAGTGGCGAGACAGGGTCCATCTACGAGCAGTACTTC
TRBD1	TRBV7-2	once	TRBJ2-4	CASSYSTGVGAKNIQYF	TGTGCCAGCAGCTATTCAACAGGGGTCGGAGCCAAAAACATTCAGTACTTC
.	TRBV20-1	.	TRBJ1-2	CSASISGANYGYTF	TGCAGTGCTAGTATATCCGGTGCAAATTATGGCTACACCTTC
TRBD2	TRBV19	.	TRBJ2-1	CASRWTSGYNEQFF	TGTGCCAGTAGATGGACTAGCGGATACAATGAGCAGTTCTTC
.	TRBV27	.	TRBJ1-2	CASSEGYGYTF	TGTGCCAGCAGTGAGGGCTATGGCTACACCTTC
TRBD1	TRBV2	.	TRBJ1-1	CASRVGGPNTEAFF	TGTGCCAGCAGAGTAGGGGGCCCGAACACTGAAGCTTTCTTT
.	TRBV30	.	TRBJ2-1	CASGDEQFF	TGTGCCTCTGGAGATGAGCAGTTCTTC
TRBD1	TRBV27	few	TRBJ1-2	CASRRPGQGASYGYTF	TGTGCCAGCAGGAGACCGGGACAGGGGGCAAGCTATGGCTACACCTTC
TRBD2	TRBV14	.	TRBJ2-1	CASSQGLAGSSYNEQFF	TGTGCCAGCAGCCAGGGACTAGCGGGAAGCTCCTACAATGAGCAGTTCTTC
TRBD2	TRBV5-1	.	TRBJ2-5	CASSPSGSKETQYF	TGCGCCAGCAGCCCTAGCGGGAGTAAAGAGACCCAGTACTTC